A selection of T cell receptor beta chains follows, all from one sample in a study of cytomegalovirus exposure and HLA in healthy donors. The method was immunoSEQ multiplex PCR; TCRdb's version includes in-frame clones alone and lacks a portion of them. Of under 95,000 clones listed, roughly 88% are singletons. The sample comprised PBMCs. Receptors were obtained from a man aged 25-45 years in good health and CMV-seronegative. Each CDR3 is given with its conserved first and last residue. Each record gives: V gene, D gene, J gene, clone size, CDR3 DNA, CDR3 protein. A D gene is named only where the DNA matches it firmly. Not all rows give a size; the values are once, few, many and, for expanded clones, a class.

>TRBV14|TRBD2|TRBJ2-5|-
TGTGCCAGCAGCCCGGGACTAGCGGGGGGCCCTCTCCTAGGGGAGACCCAGTACTTC
CASSPGLAGGPLLGETQYF
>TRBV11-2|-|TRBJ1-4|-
TGTGCCAGCAGCTTATTGGCAGGGGAAAATGAAAAACTGTTTTTT
CASSLLAGENEKLFF
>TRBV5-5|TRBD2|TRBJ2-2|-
TGTGCCAGCAGCAGCGGGACTTTAAACACCGGGGAGCTGTTTTTT
CASSSGTLNTGELFF
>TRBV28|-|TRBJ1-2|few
TGTGCCAGCAATAGCGCTAACTATGGCTACACCTTC
CASNSANYGYTF
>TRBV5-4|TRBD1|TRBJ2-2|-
TGTGCCAGCAGCAAAAAGGACAGGGACACCGGGGAGCTGTTTTTT
CASSKKDRDTGELFF
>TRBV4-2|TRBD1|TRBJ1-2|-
TGTGCCAGCAGCCAGCCAGGACAGGGGGTGACTGGCTACACCTTC
CASSQPGQGVTGYTF
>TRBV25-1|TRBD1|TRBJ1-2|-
TGTGCCAGCAGCCCCGAGGCGAGACAGGGTATGAGCTACACCTTC
CASSPEARQGMSYTF
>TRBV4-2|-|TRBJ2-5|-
TGTGCCAGCAGCCAATTGGGACTGAAAGAGACCCAGTACTTC
CASSQLGLKETQYF
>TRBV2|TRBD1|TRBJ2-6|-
TGTGCCAGCAGTGGTGACCCGGGACAGGGGGTAAACCCTGGGGCCAACGTCCTGACTTTC
CASSGDPGQGVNPGANVLTF
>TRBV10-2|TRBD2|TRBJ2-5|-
TGCGCCAGCAGTGTAACTAGCGGCCAAGAGACCCAGTACTTC
CASSVTSGQETQYF
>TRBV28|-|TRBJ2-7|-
TGTGCCAGCAGCCAGAGGGACTTTCAGGGTGACTACGAGCAGTACTTC
CASSQRDFQGDYEQYF
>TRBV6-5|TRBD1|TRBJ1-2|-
TGTGCCAGCAGTGGGACAGGGGCTGGCTACACCTTC
CASSGTGAGYTF
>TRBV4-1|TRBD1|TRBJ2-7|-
TGCGCCAGCAGCCACCCATCACAGGGGGTCCACGAGCAGTACTTC
CASSHPSQGVHEQYF
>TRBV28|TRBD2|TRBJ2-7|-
TGTGCCAGCAGTCCGACACCGCTAGCGGGTGGATACGAGCAGTACTTC
CASSPTPLAGGYEQYF
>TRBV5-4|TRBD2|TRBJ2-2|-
TGTGCCAGCAGGGGAGCCCCCCTAGCGGGGGGCAGGGGGGAGCTGTTTTTT
CASRGAPLAGGRGELFF
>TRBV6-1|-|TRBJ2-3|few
TGTGCCAGCAGTGAAACGCAGGCAGATACGCAGTATTTT
CASSETQADTQYF
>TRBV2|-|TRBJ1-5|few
TGTGCCAGCAACCCAGGGCTGGAGCAGCCCCAGCATTTT
CASNPGLEQPQHF
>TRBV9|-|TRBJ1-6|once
TGTGCCAGCAGCCCCCGGTCCCGAACTCCTTATTCACCCCTCCACTTT
CASSPRSRTPYSPLHF
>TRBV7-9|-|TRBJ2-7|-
TGTGCCAGCAGCCAGGTCCCACGCGGACGGGGCTACGAGCAGTACTTC
CASSQVPRGRGYEQYF
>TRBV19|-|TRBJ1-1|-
TGTGCCAGTAAGGGGCCAGGACGGTCTGAAGCTTTCTTT
CASKGPGRSEAFF
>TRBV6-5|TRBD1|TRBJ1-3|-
TGTGCCAGCAGTTACTCGGACAGGGCCGTTGGAAACACCATATATTTT
CASSYSDRAVGNTIYF
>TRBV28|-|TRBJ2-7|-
TGTGCCAGCTCCTTTGATGGCAACGAGCAGTACTTC
CASSFDGNEQYF
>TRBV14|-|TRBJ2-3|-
TGTGCCAGCAGCCACGCCTCTGGGTACAGAACAGATACGCAGTATTTT
CASSHASGYRTDTQYF
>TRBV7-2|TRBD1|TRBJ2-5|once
TGTGCCACAGGGGGCGGCAGGGGCCAAGAGACCCAGTACTTC
CATGGGRGQETQYF
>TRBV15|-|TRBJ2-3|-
TGTGCCACCGGGTCGCGGACAGTGAACACAGATACGCAGTATTTT
CATGSRTVNTDTQYF
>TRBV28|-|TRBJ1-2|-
TGTGCCAGCAGTTTGGGCGGGAACTATGGCTACACCTTC
CASSLGGNYGYTF
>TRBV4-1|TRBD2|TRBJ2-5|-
TGCGCCAGCAGCCAATCCGGGACTAGGGACGAGACCCAGTACTTC
CASSQSGTRDETQYF
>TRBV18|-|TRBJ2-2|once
TGTGCCAGCTCAAGGGGGAAAACCGGGGAGCTGTTTTTT
CASSRGKTGELFF
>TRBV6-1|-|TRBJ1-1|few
TGTGCCAGCAGTGAGAGGCTTGACGGGAACACTGAAGCTTTCTTT
CASSERLDGNTEAFF
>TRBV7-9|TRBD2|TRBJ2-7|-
TGTGCCAGCAGCTTAGACGAGGGAGGGGAGCAGTACTTC
CASSLDEGGEQYF
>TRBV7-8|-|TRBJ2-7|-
TGTGCCAGCAGCCTTATGGACACCAGCTCCTACGAGCAGTACTTC
CASSLMDTSSYEQYF
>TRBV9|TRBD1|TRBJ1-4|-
TGTGCCAGCAGCGCCCGTGGGACAGGGGGCTCCCGTGAAAAACTGTTTTTT
CASSARGTGGSREKLFF
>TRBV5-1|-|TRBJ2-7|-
TGCGCCAGCAGCCCATGGAGGCGGGGATACGAGCAGTACTTC
CASSPWRRGYEQYF
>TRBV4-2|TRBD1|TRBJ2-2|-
TGTGCCAGCAGCCAAGATCTAGGGGGCCAGAACACCGGGGAGCTGTTTTTT
CASSQDLGGQNTGELFF
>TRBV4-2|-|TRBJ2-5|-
TGTGCCAGCAGCCAAGATCTGGGGCAAGGCTTAGAGACCCAGTACTTC
CASSQDLGQGLETQYF
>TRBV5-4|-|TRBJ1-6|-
TGTGCCAGCAGCTTGGACGGCAGGGAGGGTAATTCACCCCTCCACTTT
CASSLDGREGNSPLHF
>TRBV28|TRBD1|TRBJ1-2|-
TGTGCCAGCAGCGCAAAGCCCGGGACAGCCCCCCAGTTCCGTGGCTACACCTTC
CASSAKPGTAPQFRGYTF
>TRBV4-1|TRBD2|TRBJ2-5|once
TGCGCCAGCAGCCAAGATCGGGGACTAGCGACCCTTTCCCAAGAGACCCAGTACTTC
CASSQDRGLATLSQETQYF
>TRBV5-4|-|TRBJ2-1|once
TGTGCCAGCAGCCCGGACACGTACAATGAGCAGTTCTTC
CASSPDTYNEQFF
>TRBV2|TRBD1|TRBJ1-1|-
TGTGCCAGCAGTAGAACAGGGGATGAAGCTTTCTTT
CASSRTGDEAFF
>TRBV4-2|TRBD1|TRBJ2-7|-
TGTGCCAGCAGCCAAGGACAGGGGGGTCCCTACGAGCAGTACTTC
CASSQGQGGPYEQYF
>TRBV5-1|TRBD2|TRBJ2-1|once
TGCGCCAGTAGCCCGCGGAGCGGGGGGGCCTTCCCTTACAATGAGCAGTTCTTC
CASSPRSGGAFPYNEQFF
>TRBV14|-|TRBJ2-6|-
TGTGCCAGCAGCCAAGAGCTTGGGAGGTCCGGGGCCAACGTCCTGACTTTC
CASSQELGRSGANVLTF
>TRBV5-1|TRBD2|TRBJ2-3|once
TGCGCCAGCAGCACCACTAGCGGAAGCACAGATACGCAGTATTTT
CASSTTSGSTDTQYF
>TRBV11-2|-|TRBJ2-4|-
TGTGCCAGCAGGCGTTTCAGGGGCGAAGCCAAAAACATTCAGTACTTC
CASRRFRGEAKNIQYF
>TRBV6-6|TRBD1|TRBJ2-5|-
TGTGCCAGCAGCCAGGGACAGGGTAGGGGTCAAGAGACCCAGTACTTC
CASSQGQGRGQETQYF
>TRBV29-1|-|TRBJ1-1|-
TGCAGCGTGGGAGGGGGGTCGAACACTGAAGCTTTCTTT
CSVGGGSNTEAFF
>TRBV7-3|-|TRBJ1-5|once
TGTGCCAGCAGCCGGCCTCGGAGGCGGGGCTTCAATCAGCCCCAGCATTTT
CASSRPRRRGFNQPQHF
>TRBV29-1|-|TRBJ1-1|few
TGCAGCGTTAGGGGGTGGGGGTCCAAGAACACTGAAGCTTTCTTT
CSVRGWGSKNTEAFF
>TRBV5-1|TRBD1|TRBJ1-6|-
TGCGCCAGCAGCCCTCCGGGACAGGGTCTCTCACCCCTCCACTTT
CASSPPGQGLSPLHF
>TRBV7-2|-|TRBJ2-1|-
TGTGCCAGCAGCCCCCAGTCCCTGACAGGCTACAATGAGCAGTTCTTC
CASSPQSLTGYNEQFF
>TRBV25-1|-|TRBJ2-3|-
TGTGCCAGCAGCGTGGACCGAGGGACGCAGTATTTT
CASSVDRGTQYF